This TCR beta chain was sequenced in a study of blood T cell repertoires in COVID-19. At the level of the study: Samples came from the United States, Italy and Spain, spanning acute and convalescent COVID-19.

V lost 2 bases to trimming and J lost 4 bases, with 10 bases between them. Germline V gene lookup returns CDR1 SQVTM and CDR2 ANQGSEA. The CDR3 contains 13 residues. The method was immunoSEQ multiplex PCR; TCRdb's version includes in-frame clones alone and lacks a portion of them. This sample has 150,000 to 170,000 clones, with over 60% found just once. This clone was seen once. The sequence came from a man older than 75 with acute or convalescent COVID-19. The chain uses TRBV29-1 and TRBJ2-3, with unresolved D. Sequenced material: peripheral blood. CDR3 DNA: TGCAGCGTTGAAAAGCAGGTGGCAGATACGCAGTATTTT. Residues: CSVEKQVADTQYF.